This T cell receptor (beta chain) appears in the sequencing data of a study of CD8 T cell repertoires and HIV-1 epitope variants. Study-wide background: T cells were stimulated with Twenty-five Gag and Nef peptides separately. Controls included no peptide, Ebola AY9 epitope, and a CMV, EBV, flu pool.

TCR beta CDR3 was sequenced at survey depth on immunoSEQ. Here immunoSEQ multiplex PCR was the method, and the copy in TCRdb shows in-frame clones only, minus some. The sample lists 4,000 to 5,000 clones; roughly 67% were seen once. Comments on this clone: Its antigen is not identified.

V lost 5 bases, J lost 6 bases, and 4 bases stayed unmatched. Germline V lookup: CDR1 MNHEY, CDR2 SVGAGI. The CDR3 sequence is 12 residues long. V gene TRBV6-5 combines with J gene TRBJ2-7, with TRBD1 matching over 7 bases. The source is a male donor with HIV. The specimen was cultured CD8+ T cells derived from PBMCs. The CDR3 is CASSPQGVEQYF. The CDR3 nucleotides are TGTGCCAGCAGTCCGCAGGGGGTCGAGCAGTACTTC.